This T cell receptor (beta chain) was sequenced in a study of T cells in Graves' hyperthyroidism and ophthalmopathy. Study-level points and caveats: Peripheral blood also featured most of the thyroid clonotypes expanded above 0.001. Ophthalmopathy and stable hyperthyroidism were told apart by a 13 V-J model.

Germline V gene lookup returns CDR1 DFQATT and CDR2 SNEGSKA (reference sequence). Trimming took off 1 base at V and 10 bases at J, with 11 bases between the two ends. The CDR3 consists of 13 residues. Amplified regions were TCR beta CDR3 sequences from RNA transcripts. The primer set for the first-round RT-PCR of the TCR CDR3 was HTBI. TCRdb re-called the multiplex PCR reads through MiXCR, storing one row per CDR3 protein. This sample yields 600,000 or so distinct CDR3 sequences, of which about 43% are seen a single time; roughly 8.2% belongs to the top ten. Subjects aged 18 to 65 presented with newly diagnosed hyperthyroidism of less than 2 months' duration. Uncontrolled infection, other autoimmune disease, pregnancy or lactation excluded patients. Concerning this clonotype itself: Its target is unknown.

This receptor was identified in a woman aged 18-29 years with Graves' hyperthyroidism. Sequenced input: peripheral blood or thyroid tissue (not recorded which). V is TRBV20-1 and J is TRBJ1-6; unclear D gene. CDR3 region: CSARGSLLSPLHF. In DNA form, the CDR3 reads TGCAGTGCTAGAGGCAGCCTACTCTCACCCCTCCACTTT.